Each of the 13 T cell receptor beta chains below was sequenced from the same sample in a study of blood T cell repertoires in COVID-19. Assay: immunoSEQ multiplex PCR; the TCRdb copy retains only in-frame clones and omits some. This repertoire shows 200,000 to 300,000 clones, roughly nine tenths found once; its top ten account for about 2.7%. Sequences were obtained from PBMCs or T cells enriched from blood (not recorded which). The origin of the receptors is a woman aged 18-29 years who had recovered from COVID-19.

The CDR3 DNA follows: TGTGCCAGCAGCTCCCGGGACAGCACCTACGAGCAGTACTTC. Protein: CASSSRDSTYEQYF. The chain uses TRBV7-8 and TRBJ2-7, with 7 bases that match TRBD1. CDR1 and CDR2 (germline): SGHVS, FQNEAQ. This CDR3 has 14 residues. The J segment lost 2 bases and the V segment lost 4 bases, leaving 5 bases of the junction unmatched.

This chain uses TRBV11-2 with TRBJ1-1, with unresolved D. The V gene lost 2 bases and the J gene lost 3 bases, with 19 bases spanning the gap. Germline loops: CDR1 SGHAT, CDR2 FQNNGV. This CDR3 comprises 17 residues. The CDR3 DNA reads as TGTGCCAGCAGCTTATTTCAGTCCCCGGTCAGGCACACTGAAGCTTTCTTT. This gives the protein CASSLFQSPVRHTEAFF.

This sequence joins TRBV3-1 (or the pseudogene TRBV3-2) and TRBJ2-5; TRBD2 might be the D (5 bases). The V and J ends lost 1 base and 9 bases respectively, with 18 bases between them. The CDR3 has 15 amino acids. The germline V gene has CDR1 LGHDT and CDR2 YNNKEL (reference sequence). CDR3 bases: TGTGCCAGCAGCCAAGGGGGATCTTTTAGCGTGGCCCAGTACTTC. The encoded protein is CASSQGGSFSVAQYF.

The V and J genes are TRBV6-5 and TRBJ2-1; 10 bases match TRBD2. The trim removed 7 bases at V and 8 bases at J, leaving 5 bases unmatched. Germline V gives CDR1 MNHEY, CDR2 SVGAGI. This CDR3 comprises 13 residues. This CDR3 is CASTWTSGHEQFF. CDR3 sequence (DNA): TGTGCCAGCACTTGGACTAGCGGACATGAGCAGTTCTTC.

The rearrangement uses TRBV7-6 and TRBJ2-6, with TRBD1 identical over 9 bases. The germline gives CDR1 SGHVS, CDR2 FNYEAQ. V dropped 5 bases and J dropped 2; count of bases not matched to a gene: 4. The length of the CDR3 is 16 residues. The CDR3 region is CASSPRTGAGANVLTF. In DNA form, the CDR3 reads TGTGCCAGCAGCCCACGGACAGGGGCTGGGGCCAACGTCCTGACTTTC.

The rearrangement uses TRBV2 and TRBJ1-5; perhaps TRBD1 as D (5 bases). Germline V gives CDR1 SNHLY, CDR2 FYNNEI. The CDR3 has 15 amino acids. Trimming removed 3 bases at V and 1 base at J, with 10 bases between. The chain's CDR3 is CASSEGRGSNQPQHF. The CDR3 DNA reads TGTGCCAGCAGTGAGGGGCGGGGAAGCAATCAGCCCCAGCATTTT.

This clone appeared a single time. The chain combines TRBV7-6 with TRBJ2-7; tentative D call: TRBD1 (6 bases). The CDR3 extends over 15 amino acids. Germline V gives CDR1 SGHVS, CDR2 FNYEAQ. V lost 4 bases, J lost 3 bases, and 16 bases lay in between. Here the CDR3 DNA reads TGTGCCAGCAGCTCATCCAGGGGTCTGGGCTACGAGCAGTACTTC. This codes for CASSSSRGLGYEQYF. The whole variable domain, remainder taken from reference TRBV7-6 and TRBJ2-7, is GAGVSQSPRYKVTKRGQDVALRCDPISGHVSLYWYRQALGQGPEFLTYFNYEAQQDKSGLPNDRFSAERPEGSISTLTIQRTEQRDSAMYRCASSSSRGLGYEQYFGPGTRLTVT.

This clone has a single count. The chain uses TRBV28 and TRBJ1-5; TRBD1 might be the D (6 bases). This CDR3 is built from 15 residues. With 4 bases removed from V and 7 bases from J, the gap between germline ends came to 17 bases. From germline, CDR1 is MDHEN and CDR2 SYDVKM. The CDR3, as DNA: TGTGCCAGCAGTTCGGTGGGGGGGCGACGGCAGCCCCAGCATTTT. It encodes CASSSVGGRRQPQHF.

The CDR3 here is CASTLGAGVYYGYTF. CDR3 sequence (DNA): TGTGCCAGCACACTGGGGGCAGGGGTGTACTATGGCTACACCTTC. The chain uses TRBV28 and TRBJ1-2; weak D call: TRBD1 (6 bases). Trimming stripped 7 bases from V and 3 bases from J, with 18 bases between. The CDR3 totals 15 residues. Germline loops: CDR1 MDHEN, CDR2 SYDVKM.

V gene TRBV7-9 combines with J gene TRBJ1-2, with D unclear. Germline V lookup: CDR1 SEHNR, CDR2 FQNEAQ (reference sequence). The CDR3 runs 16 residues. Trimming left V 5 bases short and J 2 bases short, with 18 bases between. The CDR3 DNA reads TGTGCCAGCAGCCTAAGGGAGCCGGGCCCCAACTATGGCTACACCTTC. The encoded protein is CASSLREPGPNYGYTF.

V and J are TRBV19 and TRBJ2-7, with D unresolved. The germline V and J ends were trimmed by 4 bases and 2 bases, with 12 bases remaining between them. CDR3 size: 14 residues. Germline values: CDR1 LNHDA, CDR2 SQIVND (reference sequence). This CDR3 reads CASSTGSWTYEQYF. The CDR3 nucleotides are TGTGCCAGTAGTACGGGTTCTTGGACCTACGAGCAGTACTTC.

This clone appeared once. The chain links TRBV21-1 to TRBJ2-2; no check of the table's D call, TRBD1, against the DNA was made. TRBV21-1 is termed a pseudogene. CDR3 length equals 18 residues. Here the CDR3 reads CASSKGPRKGAVTGELFF. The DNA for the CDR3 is TGTGCCAGCAGCAAAGGACCCAGGAAAGGGGCGGTAACCGGGGAGCTGTTTTTT.

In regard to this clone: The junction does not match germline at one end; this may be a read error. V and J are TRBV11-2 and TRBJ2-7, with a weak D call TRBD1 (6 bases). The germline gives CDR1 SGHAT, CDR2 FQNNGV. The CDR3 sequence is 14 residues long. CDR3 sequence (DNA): TGTGCCAGCACGAGACAGGTCAGCTCCTACGGGCAGTACTTC. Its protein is CASTRQVSSYGQYF. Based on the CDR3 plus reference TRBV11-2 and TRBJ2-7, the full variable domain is EAGVAQSPRYKIIEKRQSVAFWCNPISGHATLYWYQQILGQGPKLLIQFQNNGVVDDSQLPKDRFSAERLKGVDSTLKIQPAKLEDSAVYLCASTRQVSSYGQYFGPGTRLTVT.